These 28 T cell receptor beta chains were sequenced from one sample in a study of OX40 agonist ivuxolimab in advanced cancers. Produced via immunoSEQ multiplex PCR; TCRdb's table is partial and in-frame only. The sample consists of approximately 59,000 clones, around four fifths of them appearing once. The specimen comprised CD4+ or CD8+ T cells sorted from blood, sampled in a trial of the OX40 agonist ivuxolimab. The receptors stem from an adult with an advanced solid tumor such as melanoma, head and neck, liver or kidney cancer.

The CDR3 loop reads CASSQDGTGGSQQYF. The CDR3 nucleotides are TGCGCCAGCAGCCAAGATGGGACGGGAGGGTCGCAGCAGTACTTC. V is TRBV4-1 and J is TRBJ2-7, with 8 bases fitting TRBD2. From germline, CDR1 is MGHRA and CDR2 YSYEKL. The CDR3 extends over 15 amino acids. V was clipped by 0 bases and J by 8 bases; unmatched bases: 9.

The genes are TRBV19 and TRBJ2-5; 7 bases match TRBD2. CDR3 length: 15 residues. V was clipped by 5 bases and J by 11 bases; unmatched bases: 17. The germline V gene has CDR1 LNHDA and CDR2 SQIVND (reference sequence). The CDR3: CASSPRLALRGGQYF. In DNA, the CDR3 is TGTGCCAGTAGTCCAAGACTAGCTCTGCGTGGCGGGCAGTACTTC.

The J gene is TRBJ2-1, the V gene TRBV9; D possibly corresponds to TRBD1 (6 bases). The V gene's germline CDR1 is SGDLS and CDR2 YYNGEE. The CDR3 contains 14 residues. The germline V and J ends were trimmed by 4 bases and 6 bases, with 14 bases remaining between them. CDR3 in amino acids: CASSPPSGVNEQFF. The CDR3 DNA reads TGTGCCAGCAGCCCTCCTTCAGGGGTCAATGAGCAGTTCTTC.

This chain joins TRBV4-1 and TRBJ2-1, with 7 bases that match TRBD2. With V trimmed by 3 bases and J by 1 base, 3 bases remained unmatched. Per the germline V gene, CDR1 is MGHRA and CDR2 is YSYEKL. The CDR3 covers 15 residues. The CDR3 here is CASSHPGLSYNEQFF. The CDR3 coding sequence is TGCGCCAGCAGCCATCCGGGACTATCCTACAATGAGCAGTTCTTC.

The J gene is TRBJ2-5, the V gene TRBV5-4; 7 bases map to TRBD1. This CDR3 region has 16 residues. Germline V gene sequence: CDR1 SGHNT, CDR2 YYREEE (reference sequence). The junction had 14 bases not matched to a gene; V was cut back by 4 bases and J by 5 bases. The CDR3 sequence: CASSRQLQGTAETQYF. CDR3 nucleotide sequence: TGTGCCAGCAGCCGACAGCTACAGGGGACAGCGGAGACCCAGTACTTC.

The rearrangement uses TRBV7-6 and TRBJ2-1; 8 bases align to TRBD1. V lost 4 bases, J lost 6 bases, and 11 bases stayed unmatched. This CDR3 comprises 16 residues. Germline V lookup: CDR1 SGHVS, CDR2 FNYEAQ. The CDR3 loop reads CASSSNPTGVINEQFF. The CDR3, as DNA: TGTGCCAGCAGCTCCAACCCGACAGGGGTCATCAATGAGCAGTTCTTC.

V usage is TRBV7-8 and J usage is TRBJ2-2; D is uncertain. This CDR3 spans 14 amino acids. V was pared by 3 bases and J by 7 bases, with 12 bases between. The germline gives CDR1 SGHVS, CDR2 FQNEAQ. The CDR3 DNA reads as TGTGCCAGCAGCTTTCGGGTGTCAGGCGGGGAGCTGTTTTTT. Translation gives CASSFRVSGGELFF.

The chain uses TRBV5-6 and TRBJ2-6; no clear D gene. The germline V gene encodes CDR1 SGHDT and CDR2 YYEEEE. Trimming took off 3 bases at V and 0 bases at J, with 7 bases between the two ends. The CDR3 covers 15 residues. The CDR3, as DNA: TGTGCCAGCAGCTGGCATTACTCTGGGGCCAACGTCCTGACTTTC. Amino acids: CASSWHYSGANVLTF.

The rearrangement joins TRBV6-6 to TRBJ2-1; 9 bases match TRBD2. Per germline, CDR1 MNHNY and CDR2 SVGAGI (reference sequence). Trimming removed 0 bases from V and 4 bases from J; junction bases left unmatched: 4. This CDR3 contains 16 residues. The CDR3 protein is CASSYSWTSAYNEQFF. The CDR3 coding sequence is TGTGCCAGCAGTTACTCATGGACTAGCGCGTACAATGAGCAGTTCTTC.

The table lists this clone with a count of one. The chain carries TRBV19 and TRBJ2-3; D call uncertain. The germline V gene encodes CDR1 LNHDA and CDR2 SQIVND (reference sequence). The CDR3 is 13 residues long. Trimming removed 8 bases at V and 4 bases at J, with 13 bases between. CDR3 DNA sequence: TGTGCCAGTGGTGTAGGATTTGCAGATACGCAGTATTTT. As protein: CASGVGFADTQYF.

The rearrangement uses TRBV6-5 and TRBJ1-1; D possibly corresponds to TRBD1 (6 bases). Germline V gives CDR1 MNHEY, CDR2 SVGAGI. The CDR3 runs to 14 residues. V gave up 2 bases and J gave up 3 bases, with 10 bases separating them. Here the CDR3 DNA reads TGTGCCAGCAGTTACGAGGGACAATACACTGAAGCTTTCTTT. Translation: CASSYEGQYTEAFF.

V is TRBV28 and J is TRBJ2-5; a possible D gene is TRBD1 (5 bases). CDR3 length: 15 residues. The V gene lost 1 base and the J gene lost 9 bases, with 18 bases spanning the gap. Germline values: CDR1 MDHEN, CDR2 SYDVKM. CDR3 DNA: TGTGCCAGCAGTTTATCTCCCAGGGCAAAGCAGGCCCAGTACTTC. This gives the protein CASSLSPRAKQAQYF.

The rearrangement joins TRBV28 to TRBJ1-5; D ambiguous. V gave up 2 bases and J gave up 3 bases, with 2 bases separating them. The germline CDR1 and CDR2 sequences are MDHEN and SYDVKM. The CDR3 has 12 residues. DNA of the CDR3: TGTGCCAGCAGTTTACCCAATCAGCCCCAGCATTTT. It specifies CASSLPNQPQHF.

The chain uses TRBV5-6 and TRBJ1-6; unclear D gene. Germline CDR1 SGHDT, CDR2 YYEEEE. The CDR3 spans 15 residues. The V end was cut by 0 bases, the J end by 5 bases, with 9 bases between. The DNA for the CDR3 is TGTGCCAGCAGCTTGGTAGGGCAGCATAATTCACCCCTCCACTTT. It codes for CASSLVGQHNSPLHF.

The table lists this clone with a count of one. The chain employs TRBV4-2 and TRBJ2-5; TRBD1 matches at 10 bases. The CDR3 is made up of 16 amino acids. Germline trimming cut 2 bases from V and 2 bases from J; bases unmatched to any gene: 5. CDR1 LGHNA and CDR2 YNFKEQ come from the germline V gene. The CDR3, as DNA: TGTGCCAGCAGCCAAAACCGGGACAGGGGTCAAGAGACCCAGTACTTC. Its protein product is CASSQNRDRGQETQYF.

This clone has just a few counts. The genes are TRBV15 and TRBJ2-7; D is unclear. The CDR3 loop spans 11 amino acids. Per the germline V gene, CDR1 is LNHNV and CDR2 is YYDKDF (reference sequence). With 8 bases removed from V and 3 bases from J, the gap between germline ends came to 8 bases. The CDR3 loop is CATGVGYEQYF. CDR3 DNA: TGTGCCACCGGTGTGGGCTACGAGCAGTACTTC.

The gene calls are TRBV14 and TRBJ2-7; D perhaps matches TRBD2 (5 bases). Germline CDR1 is SGHDN and CDR2 is FVKESK. Trimming cost V 2 bases and J 3 bases, with 11 bases left between them. CDR3 length: 14 residues. CDR3 in amino acids: CASSQNPGFYEQYF. The CDR3 DNA follows: TGTGCCAGCAGCCAAAATCCGGGATTCTACGAGCAGTACTTC. Filled out from reference TRBV14 and TRBJ2-7, the complete variable domain reads EAGVTQFPSHSVIEKGQTVTLRCDPISGHDNLYWYRRVMGKEIKFLLHFVKESKQDESGMPNNRFLAERTGGTYSTLKVQPAELEDSGVYFCASSQNPGFYEQYFGPGTRLTVT.

The count of this clone is one. This sequence joins TRBV19 and TRBJ2-1; the D is unclear. CDR3 length: 14 residues. Germline V gene sequence: CDR1 LNHDA, CDR2 SQIVND (reference sequence). V was clipped by 7 bases and J by 0 bases, with 10 bases between them. The CDR3 sequence: CASTVEGSYNEQFF. In DNA form, the CDR3 reads TGTGCCAGTACCGTCGAAGGCTCCTACAATGAGCAGTTCTTC.

This clone showed up just a few times. The chain has TRBV27 and TRBJ2-1; D remains unclear. The CDR3 is made up of 15 amino acids. CDR1 MNHEY and CDR2 SMNVEV come from the germline V gene (reference sequence). The V and J ends lost 6 bases and 0 bases respectively, with 12 bases between them. Here the CDR3 reads CASRTSTLSYNEQFF. The DNA of the CDR3 is TGTGCCAGCAGGACATCAACCCTCTCCTACAATGAGCAGTTCTTC.

V gene TRBV6-5 combines with J gene TRBJ2-7; D may be TRBD1 or TRBD2 (5 bases each). Germline CDR1 reads MNHEY; CDR2 reads SVGAGI. Trimming pared 4 bases from V and 1 base from J, leaving 14 bases between. The CDR3 loop spans 15 amino acids. CDR3 residues: CASSLYGTDSYEQYF. The CDR3 DNA sequence: TGTGCCAGCAGTTTGTACGGGACCGATTCCTACGAGCAGTACTTC.

V gene TRBV28 combines with J gene TRBJ2-7, with 8 bases fitting TRBD1. Germline V gives CDR1 MDHEN, CDR2 SYDVKM. The CDR3 totals 15 residues. V shed 5 bases, J shed 4 bases, and the junction held 10 bases outside the gene matches. The CDR3, as DNA: TGTGCCAGCAGTCCTCCGACAGGGGACGGTTACGAGCAGTACTTC. Its protein product is CASSPPTGDGYEQYF.

The chain is built from TRBV2 and TRBJ2-7, with D perhaps TRBD1 or TRBD2 (5 bases each). The CDR3 runs 15 residues. From germline, CDR1 is SNHLY and CDR2 FYNNEI. The V and J ends lost 6 bases and 4 bases respectively, with 19 bases between them. As DNA, the CDR3 is TGTGCCAGCAGCGCCGGTAGGGGTGAGGGTTACGAGCAGTACTTC. Translated, it gives CASSAGRGEGYEQYF. The whole variable domain, remainder taken from reference TRBV2 and TRBJ2-7, is EPEVTQTPSHQVTQMGQEVILRCVPISNHLYFYWYRQILGQKVEFLVSFYNNEISEKSEIFDDQFSVERPDGSNFTLKIRSTKLEDSAMYFCASSAGRGEGYEQYFGPGTRLTVT.

The chain is built from TRBV7-9 and TRBJ2-5; D gene uncertain. The germline CDR1 and CDR2 sequences are SEHNR and FQNEAQ (reference sequence). V lost 1 base to trimming and J lost 5 bases, with 8 bases between them. The CDR3 consists of 13 residues. CDR3 sequence: CASSLVHVETQYF. The CDR3 nucleotides read TGTGCCAGCAGCTTAGTTCATGTGGAGACCCAGTACTTC.

The chain couples TRBV11-3 to TRBJ2-1; TRBD2 matches 8 bases. CDR3 length: 15 amino acids. The J segment lost 6 bases and the V segment lost 5 bases, leaving 9 bases of the junction unmatched. The germline V gene encodes CDR1 SGHNT and CDR2 YENEEA. The CDR3 sequence is CASSPRGGAGNEQFF. The CDR3 DNA sequence: TGTGCCAGCAGCCCCCGGGGGGGGGCCGGCAATGAGCAGTTCTTC.

The V gene is TRBV2, the J gene TRBJ1-2, with 7 bases that match TRBD1. The CDR3 is made up of 16 amino acids. Germline-derived CDR1 and CDR2 are SNHLY and FYNNEI. V lost 6 bases, J lost 0 bases, and 10 bases stayed unmatched. The CDR3 loop reads CASRLAGGITNYGYTF. CDR3 nucleotides: TGTGCCAGCAGATTGGCAGGGGGAATAACTAACTATGGCTACACCTTC.

This clone has a handful of counts. The chain carries TRBV6-1 and TRBJ1-1; D is undetermined. Trimming stripped 5 bases from V and 5 bases from J, with 12 bases between. The CDR3 consists of 13 residues. Looked up from germline, CDR1 is MNHNS and CDR2 is SASEGT. CDR3 loop: CASSREEITEAFF. The CDR3 nucleotides are TGTGCCAGCAGTCGGGAGGAGATAACTGAAGCTTTCTTT.

The rearrangement uses TRBV28 and TRBJ2-5; D gene ambiguous. Per the germline V gene, CDR1 is MDHEN and CDR2 is SYDVKM. The CDR3 runs 14 residues. V was clipped by 6 bases and J by 5 bases, with 16 bases between them. The CDR3 loop is CASRNRWPGETQYF. CDR3 sequence (DNA): TGTGCCAGCAGAAATAGGTGGCCCGGGGAGACCCAGTACTTC.

This chain joins TRBV7-2 and TRBJ2-7; 11 bases map to TRBD2. The CDR3 is 14 amino acids. V lost 5 bases and J lost 3; bases outside the gene matches: 3. Per germline, CDR1 SGHTA and CDR2 FQGNSA. The CDR3 protein is CASSASGGLYEQYF. DNA of the CDR3: TGTGCCAGCAGCGCTAGCGGGGGGCTCTACGAGCAGTACTTC.